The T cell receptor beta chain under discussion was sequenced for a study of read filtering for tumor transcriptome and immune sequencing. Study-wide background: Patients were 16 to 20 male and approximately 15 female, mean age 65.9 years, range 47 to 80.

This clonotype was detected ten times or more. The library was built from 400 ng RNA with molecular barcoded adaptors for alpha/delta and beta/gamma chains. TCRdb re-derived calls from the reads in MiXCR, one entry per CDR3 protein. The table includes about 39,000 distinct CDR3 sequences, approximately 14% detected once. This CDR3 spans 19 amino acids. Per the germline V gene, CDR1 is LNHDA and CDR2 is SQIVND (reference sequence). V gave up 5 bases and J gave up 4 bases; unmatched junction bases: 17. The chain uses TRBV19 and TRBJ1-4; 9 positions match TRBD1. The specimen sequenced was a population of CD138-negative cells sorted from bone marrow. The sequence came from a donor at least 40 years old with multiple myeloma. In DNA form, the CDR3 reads TGTGCCAGTAGTCCACCCCGGACAGGGGTGAGCGCGGGTAATGAAAAACTGTTTTTT. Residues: CASSPPRTGVSAGNEKLFF.